The rows below give T cell receptor beta chains drawn from one sample of a study of graft-versus-host responses after intestinal transplantation. Profiling relied on immunoSEQ multiplex PCR, and the TCRdb table lists in-frame clones only, not all of them. The sample has roughly 9,400 clones; around 94% are singletons. The sample here was PBMCs, taken 8 days after intestinal transplant. These receptors were obtained from a human patient who received an intestinal transplant, so some T cells may come from the graft donor. Each CDR3 is given with its conserved first and last residue. The D gene is left open where the match is weak.

V gene: TRBV18
CDR3 length: 15
J gene: TRBJ1-3
D gene: -
CDR3 protein: CASSPSAGSGNTIYF

V gene: TRBV27
CDR3 length: 14
J gene: TRBJ2-7
D gene: TRBD1
CDR3 protein: CASSPQGARVEQYF

V gene: TRBV6-5
CDR3 length: 14
J gene: TRBJ2-5
D gene: TRBD1
CDR3 protein: CASSGTGLQETQYF

V gene: TRBV7-2
CDR3 length: 13
J gene: TRBJ1-2
D gene: TRBD1
CDR3 protein: CTSSLRQGYGYTF

V gene: TRBV5-4
CDR3 length: 12
J gene: TRBJ2-1
D gene: -
CDR3 protein: CASSGKRNEQFF

V gene: TRBV10-2
CDR3 length: 15
J gene: TRBJ2-1
D gene: -
CDR3 protein: CASSDRLEIHNEQFF

V gene: TRBV7-9
CDR3 length: 15
J gene: TRBJ2-2
D gene: -
CDR3 protein: CASSPPGGRPGELFF

V gene: TRBV28
CDR3 length: 14
J gene: TRBJ1-2
D gene: TRBD1
CDR3 protein: CASSKGAMGGGYTF

V gene: TRBV5-6
CDR3 length: 15
J gene: TRBJ1-1
D gene: TRBD1
CDR3 protein: CASSLVRAGGTEAFF

V gene: TRBV7-2
CDR3 length: 15
J gene: TRBJ1-1
D gene: -
CDR3 protein: CASSLVEGGFTEAFF

V gene: TRBV6-5
CDR3 length: 12
J gene: TRBJ2-1
D gene: -
CDR3 protein: CASSGGGEEQFF

V gene: TRBV5-1
CDR3 length: 11
J gene: TRBJ2-7
D gene: -
CDR3 protein: CASSSDYEQYF

V gene: TRBV27
CDR3 length: 13
J gene: TRBJ2-7
D gene: -
CDR3 protein: CASSYSVRYEQYF

V gene: TRBV7-9
CDR3 length: 14
J gene: TRBJ2-7
D gene: -
CDR3 protein: CASSPNGGWYEQYF

V gene: TRBV6-5
CDR3 length: 14
J gene: TRBJ1-2
D gene: -
CDR3 protein: CASSYSRGADGYTF

V gene: TRBV30
CDR3 length: 15
J gene: TRBJ2-2
D gene: TRBD2
CDR3 protein: CAWRGLAVNTGELFF

V gene: TRBV10-1
CDR3 length: 16
J gene: TRBJ2-1
D gene: TRBD1
CDR3 protein: CASSAGQGGSYNEQFF

V gene: TRBV11-3
CDR3 length: 14
J gene: TRBJ2-1
D gene: -
CDR3 protein: CASSSQGSYNEQFF

V gene: TRBV5-6
CDR3 length: 11
J gene: TRBJ1-1
D gene: -
CDR3 protein: CASSLGAEAFF

V gene: TRBV5-1
CDR3 length: 16
J gene: TRBJ2-1
D gene: TRBD2
CDR3 protein: CASSSEAGGFYNEQFF

V gene: TRBV5-1
CDR3 length: 16
J gene: TRBJ1-3
D gene: TRBD1
CDR3 protein: CASPIPSGTAGNTIYF

V gene: TRBV2
CDR3 length: 15
J gene: TRBJ2-7
D gene: -
CDR3 protein: CASSDFAVEFYEQYF

V gene: TRBV19
CDR3 length: 14
J gene: TRBJ2-1
D gene: -
CDR3 protein: CASTAASWVNEQFF

V gene: TRBV5-5
CDR3 length: 15
J gene: TRBJ1-4
D gene: -
CDR3 protein: CASSPSGATNEKLFF

V gene: TRBV11-3
CDR3 length: 18
J gene: TRBJ2-7
D gene: TRBD2
CDR3 protein: CASSLDLASGSENHEQYF

V gene: TRBV5-4
CDR3 length: 12
J gene: TRBJ1-4
D gene: TRBD1
CDR3 protein: CASSSDRVKLFF

V gene: TRBV4-1
CDR3 length: 14
J gene: TRBJ1-2
D gene: -
CDR3 protein: CASSPSVFNYGYTF

V gene: TRBV25-1
CDR3 length: 15
J gene: TRBJ2-7
D gene: -
CDR3 protein: CASSELGSGSYEQYF

V gene: TRBV27
CDR3 length: 15
J gene: TRBJ2-2
D gene: -
CDR3 protein: CASSFLRSNTGELFF

V gene: TRBV2
CDR3 length: 18
J gene: TRBJ2-1
D gene: -
CDR3 protein: CASSEDHVGGPHYNEQFF

V gene: TRBV27
CDR3 length: 16
J gene: TRBJ1-1
D gene: TRBD1
CDR3 protein: CASRQKWPDRATEAFF

V gene: TRBV2
CDR3 length: 16
J gene: TRBJ1-5
D gene: TRBD1
CDR3 protein: CARWDRGWYSNQPQHF

V gene: TRBV15
CDR3 length: 18
J gene: TRBJ1-1
D gene: TRBD1
CDR3 protein: CATSRDGQGWGLDTEAFF

V gene: TRBV7-6
CDR3 length: 15
J gene: TRBJ2-7
D gene: TRBD2
CDR3 protein: CASSLGAGERYEQYF

V gene: TRBV11-2
CDR3 length: 15
J gene: TRBJ2-3
D gene: -
CDR3 protein: CASSLGSSFTDTQYF

V gene: TRBV28
CDR3 length: 15
J gene: TRBJ2-5
D gene: -
CDR3 protein: CASRMEGILHETQYF

V gene: TRBV11-2
CDR3 length: 19
J gene: TRBJ2-3
D gene: TRBD2
CDR3 protein: CASSLAWTSGGARTDTQYF

V gene: TRBV28
CDR3 length: 17
J gene: TRBJ2-4
D gene: -
CDR3 protein: CASSSHRAPYMKNIQYF

V gene: TRBV7-9
CDR3 length: 18
J gene: TRBJ2-1
D gene: TRBD2
CDR3 protein: CASSGLASSEREYNEQFF

V gene: TRBV6-5
CDR3 length: 12
J gene: TRBJ1-2
D gene: -
CDR3 protein: CASSYQGRGYTF

V gene: TRBV13
CDR3 length: 14
J gene: TRBJ1-5
D gene: -
CDR3 protein: CASSLQGNNQPQHF

V gene: TRBV28
CDR3 length: 11
J gene: TRBJ2-1
D gene: -
CDR3 protein: CASTRGAEQFF

V gene: TRBV2
CDR3 length: 20
J gene: TRBJ2-7
D gene: TRBD1
CDR3 protein: CASSEARTGGIDPKTYEQYF

V gene: TRBV30
CDR3 length: 14
J gene: TRBJ1-5
D gene: -
CDR3 protein: CAWSHDSGNQPQHF

V gene: TRBV2
CDR3 length: 16
J gene: TRBJ2-1
D gene: TRBD2
CDR3 protein: CASSGTSGGPLSEQFF

V gene: TRBV19
CDR3 length: 15
J gene: TRBJ2-1
D gene: -
CDR3 protein: CASSIRGGANNEQFF

V gene: TRBV7-6
CDR3 length: 15
J gene: TRBJ2-5
D gene: -
CDR3 protein: CASSPSGTVQETQYF

V gene: TRBV27
CDR3 length: 15
J gene: TRBJ2-5
D gene: TRBD2
CDR3 protein: CASSLGLARQETQYF

V gene: TRBV18
CDR3 length: 15
J gene: TRBJ2-2
D gene: TRBD2
CDR3 protein: CASSPLAGEAGELFF

V gene: TRBV6-1
CDR3 length: 15
J gene: TRBJ2-2
D gene: -
CDR3 protein: CASTQRGFGTGELFF

V gene: TRBV6-5
CDR3 length: 15
J gene: TRBJ1-5
D gene: -
CDR3 protein: CASSYYRVSDQPQHF

V gene: TRBV11-2
CDR3 length: 16
J gene: TRBJ2-7
D gene: -
CDR3 protein: CASSLGATSNPYEQYF

V gene: TRBV19
CDR3 length: 14
J gene: TRBJ1-3
D gene: TRBD1
CDR3 protein: CASSPGGARNTIYF

V gene: TRBV5-1
CDR3 length: 16
J gene: TRBJ2-7
D gene: TRBD1
CDR3 protein: CASSPEVAGGGYEQYF